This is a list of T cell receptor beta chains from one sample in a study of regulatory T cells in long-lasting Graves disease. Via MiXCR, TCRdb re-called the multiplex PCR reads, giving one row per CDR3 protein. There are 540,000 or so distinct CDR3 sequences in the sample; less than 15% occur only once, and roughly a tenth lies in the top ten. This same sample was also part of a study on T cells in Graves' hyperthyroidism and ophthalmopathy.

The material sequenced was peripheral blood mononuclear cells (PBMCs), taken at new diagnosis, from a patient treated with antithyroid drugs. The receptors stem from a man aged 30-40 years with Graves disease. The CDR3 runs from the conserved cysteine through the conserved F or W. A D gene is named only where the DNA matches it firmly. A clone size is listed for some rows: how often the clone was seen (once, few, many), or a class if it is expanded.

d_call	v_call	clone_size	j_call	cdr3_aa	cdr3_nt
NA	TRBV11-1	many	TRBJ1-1	CASSPSPSPNTEAFF	TGTGCCAGCAGCCCGAGCCCTTCACCGAACACTGAAGCTTTCTTT
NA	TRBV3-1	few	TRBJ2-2	CASSQGRLLTGELFF	TGTGCCAGCAGCCAGGGACGACTATTAACCGGGGAGCTGTTTTTT
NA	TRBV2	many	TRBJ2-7	CASTPGAFSYEQYF	TGTGCCAGCACTCCGGGGGCTTTCTCCTACGAGCAGTACTTC
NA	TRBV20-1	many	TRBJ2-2	CSATAQDRGNTGELFF	TGCAGTGCGACGGCCCAGGACCGTGGGAACACCGGGGAGCTGTTTTTT
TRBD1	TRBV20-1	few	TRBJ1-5	CSAIQGVSNQPQHF	TGCAGTGCAATACAGGGGGTTAGCAATCAGCCCCAGCATTTT
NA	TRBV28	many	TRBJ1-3	CASSGGAGNTIYF	TGTGCCAGCAGTGGGGGAGCTGGAAACACCATATATTTT
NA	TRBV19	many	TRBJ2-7	CASSVPTDAYEQYF	TGTGCCAGTAGTGTCCCGACAGACGCCTACGAGCAGTACTTC
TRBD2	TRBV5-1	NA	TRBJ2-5	CASSNTGLAVALKGQETQYF	TGCGCCAGCAGCAACACGGGACTAGCGGTCGCTTTGAAGGGTCAAGAGACCCAGTACTTC
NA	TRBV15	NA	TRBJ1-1	CATSSTQVGPEAFF	TGTGCCACCAGCTCTACCCAGGTCGGCCCTGAAGCTTTCTTT
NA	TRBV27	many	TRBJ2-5	CASTWGETQYF	TGTGCCAGCACGTGGGGCGAGACCCAGTACTTC
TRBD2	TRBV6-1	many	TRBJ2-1	CASSTSVFPRALNEQFF	TGTGCCAGCAGTACTAGCGTTTTTCCCCGGGCCCTCAATGAGCAGTTCTTC
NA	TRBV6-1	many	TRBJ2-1	CASSPREGDNEQFF	TGTGCCAGCAGTCCCAGGGAAGGAGACAATGAGCAGTTCTTC
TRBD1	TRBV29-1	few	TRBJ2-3	CSVEGTGYEADHTQYF	TGCAGCGTTGAGGGGACAGGGTACGAAGCCGATCATACGCAGTATTTT
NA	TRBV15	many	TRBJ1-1	CATSREARTDDEAFF	TGTGCCACCAGCAGAGAGGCCAGAACGGACGATGAAGCTTTCTTT
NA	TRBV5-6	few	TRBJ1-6	CASSLGQENSPLHF	TGTGCCAGCAGCTTGGGCCAGGAGAATTCACCCCTCCACTTT
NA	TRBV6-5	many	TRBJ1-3	CASSYDGRISGNTIYF	TGTGCCAGCAGTTACGACGGACGGATCTCTGGAAACACCATATATTTT
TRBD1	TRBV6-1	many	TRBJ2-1	CASRKPGQYNEQFF	TGTGCCAGCAGAAAACCGGGACAGTACAATGAGCAGTTCTTC
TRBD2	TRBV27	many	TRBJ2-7	CASSFGTSGSSYEQYF	TGTGCCAGCAGTTTTGGGACTAGCGGGAGCTCCTACGAGCAGTACTTC
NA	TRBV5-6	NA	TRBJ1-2	CASSFGGNTGYTF	TGTGCCAGCAGCTTTGGGGGCAACACTGGCTACACCTTC
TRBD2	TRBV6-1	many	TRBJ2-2	CASSRGGLAGNTGELFF	TGTGCCAGCAGCCGCGGGGGGCTAGCGGGGAACACCGGGGAGCTGTTTTTT
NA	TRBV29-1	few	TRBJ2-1	CSVELVYEQFF	TGCAGCGTTGAATTAGTGTATGAGCAGTTCTTC
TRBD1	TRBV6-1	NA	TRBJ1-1	CASSFAGGQATEAFF	TGTGCCAGCAGCTTCGCCGGGGGACAGGCCACTGAAGCTTTCTTT
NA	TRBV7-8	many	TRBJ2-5	CASSFGIVEETQYF	TGTGCCAGCAGCTTTGGTATCGTTGAGGAGACCCAGTACTTC
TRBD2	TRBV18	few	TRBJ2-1	CASSPQSLAFYNEQFF	TGTGCCAGCTCACCACAATCACTAGCGTTTTACAATGAGCAGTTCTTC
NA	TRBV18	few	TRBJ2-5	CASSLFGTGARGETQYF	TGTGCCAGCTCACTCTTCGGGACCGGGGCCCGAGGAGAGACCCAGTACTTC
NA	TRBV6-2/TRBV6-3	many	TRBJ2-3	CASSYSIKQGLQYF	TGTGCCAGCAGTTACTCCATCAAACAGGGTTTGCAGTATTTT
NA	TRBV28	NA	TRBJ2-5	CASSRILSAQETQYF	TGTGCCAGCAGTCGAATTCTCTCAGCCCAAGAGACCCAGTACTTC
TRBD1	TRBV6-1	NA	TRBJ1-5	CASSRDRGRQPQHF	TGTGCCAGCAGTAGGGACAGGGGTCGTCAGCCCCAGCATTTT
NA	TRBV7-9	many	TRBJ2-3	CASSFHGNTPDTQYF	TGTGCCAGCAGCTTCCACGGAAACACCCCAGATACGCAGTATTTT
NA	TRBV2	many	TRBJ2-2	CASTSTTTGELFF	TGTGCCAGCACCAGTACCACTACCGGGGAGCTGTTTTTT
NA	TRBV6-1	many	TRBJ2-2	CASSGIRAGPNTGELFF	TGTGCCAGCAGTGGAATTCGAGCAGGGCCGAACACCGGGGAGCTGTTTTTT
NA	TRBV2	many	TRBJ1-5	CASSEAEGVLPQHF	TGTGCCAGCAGTGAAGCGGAGGGTGTACTGCCCCAGCATTTT
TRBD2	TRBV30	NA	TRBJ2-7	CAWSVGTRVFYEQYF	TGTGCCTGGAGTGTTGGGACTAGAGTCTTCTACGAGCAGTACTTC
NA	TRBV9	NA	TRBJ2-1	CASSESQGGSGYNEQFF	TGTGCCAGCAGCGAGAGTCAGGGGGGGAGTGGGTACAATGAGCAGTTCTTC
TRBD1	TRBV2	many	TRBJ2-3	CASSGDRKDTQYF	TGTGCCAGCAGTGGGGACAGGAAAGATACGCAGTATTTT
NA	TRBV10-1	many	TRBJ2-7	CASGLGRLQYSYEQYF	TGCGCCAGCGGCTTAGGACGGCTCCAGTACTCCTACGAGCAGTACTTC
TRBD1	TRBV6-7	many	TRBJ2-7	CASSSPHGTENSYEQYF	TGTGCCAGCAGTTCGCCTCACGGGACAGAAAATTCCTACGAGCAGTACTTC
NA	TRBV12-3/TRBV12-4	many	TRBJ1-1	CASAVNTEAFF	TGTGCCTCAGCCGTGAACACTGAAGCTTTCTTT
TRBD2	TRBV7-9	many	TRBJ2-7	CASSPIAGLYEQYF	TGTGCCAGCAGCCCCATAGCGGGCCTCTACGAGCAGTACTTC
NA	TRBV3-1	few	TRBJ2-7	CASSQGAGTYEQYF	TGTGCCAGCAGCCAAGGGGCAGGAACCTACGAGCAGTACTTC
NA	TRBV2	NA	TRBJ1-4	CASIAGVGEKLFF	TGTGCCAGCATCGCAGGGGTGGGTGAAAAACTGTTTTTT
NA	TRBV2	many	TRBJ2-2	CASSDGLGGWELFF	TGTGCCAGCAGTGACGGGCTAGGCGGGTGGGAGCTGTTTTTT